This T cell receptor beta chain was identified during a study of molecular identifiers for immune sequencing clone quantification. Findings and limits, study-wide: Under 1% of molecules in naive cells, but over 99% of effector molecules, belonged to clones above 20 RNA copies.

From the PCR reads, TCRdb called clonotypes with MiXCR, one entry per CDR3 protein. In the table there are approximately 550,000 distinct CDR3 sequences, around 23% of which are singletons. To note about this clonotype: What it binds is not known.

CDR1 SEHNR and CDR2 FQNEAQ come from the germline V gene (reference sequence). The CDR3 runs to 15 residues. Trimming shortened V by 4 bases and J by 2 bases, and 15 bases separated the two germline ends. This receptor was obtained from a human donor in good health. Some libraries in this study had Jurkat cell RNA spiked in. The source material was naive CD8+ T cells from blood, with Jurkat cell RNA spiked in. As to subset: FACS-sorted CD8+CD4-CCR7+CD45RA+ naive T cells. This chain joins TRBV7-9 and TRBJ2-7; D is possibly TRBD2 (6 bases). The CDR3 DNA sequence: TGTGCCAGCAGCTCTCCAGGGACTGGGACCTACGAGCAGTACTTC. Translating gives CASSSPGTGTYEQYF. Full variable domain (remainder filled in from reference TRBV7-9 and TRBJ2-7): DTGVSQNPRHKITKRGQNVTFRCDPISEHNRLYWYRQTLGQGPEFLTYFQNEAQLEKSRLLSDRFSAERPKGSFSTLEIQRTEQGDSAMYLCASSSPGTGTYEQYFGPGTRLTVT.